Listed here are 9 T cell receptor beta chains from one sample, sequenced in a study of T-cell reconstitution after alpha-beta-depleted transplantation in children. Their target antigens are unknown. Molecular barcoding with unique molecular identifiers was used for the TCRbeta library. TCRdb reprocessed the PCR reads via MiXCR and lists one record per CDR3 protein. The sample includes about 300,000 distinct CDR3 sequences, roughly 7.8% of them seen just once. Study results and limitations: A year had passed since transplant, and T-cell counts and diversity by then came mostly from newly produced T cells.

Material: peripheral blood, obtained 360 days after TCRalphabeta/CD19-depleted stem cell transplant. The source of these receptors is a female patient between 2 and 15 years old who had a stem cell transplant for Fanconi anemia, so the T cells may come from the graft donor.

The chain uses TRBV7-2 and TRBJ2-1, with D tentatively TRBD2 (5 bases). V was trimmed by 8 bases and J by 10 bases, leaving 15 bases between them. Germline loops: CDR1 SGHTA, CDR2 FQGNSA. This CDR3 contains 12 residues. The CDR3 nucleotides read TGTGCCAGCGCCCTCCGGGAAGGGGAGCAGTTCTTC. Residues: CASALREGEQFF. The complete variable domain, with remaining parts taken from reference TRBV7-2 and TRBJ2-1, reads GAGVSQSPSNKVTEKGKDVELRCDPISGHTALYWYRQSLGQGLEFLIYFQGNSAPDKSGLPSDRFSAERTGGSVSTLTIQRTQQEDSAVYLCASALREGEQFFGPGTRLTVL.

This chain links TRBV6-4 with TRBJ2-3, with D perhaps matching TRBD2 (5 bases). The CDR3 consists of 15 residues. With 11 bases removed from V and 1 base from J, the gap between germline ends came to 19 bases. Germline lookup yields CDR1 MRHNA and CDR2 SNTAGT. CDR3 DNA sequence: TGTGCCTTCAGTTTACAGAGGGCGCGCACAGATACGCAGTATTTT. This encodes CAFSLQRARTDTQYF.

Ten or more counts support this clonotype. CDR3 amino acids: CATSDLAQGTETQYF. The CDR3 DNA follows: TGTGCCACCAGTGATTTAGCACAGGGAACGGAGACCCAGTACTTC. V is TRBV24-1 and J is TRBJ2-5; a weak D match, TRBD1 (6 bases). The CDR3 runs 15 residues. CDR1 KGHDR and CDR2 SFDVKD come from the germline V gene. Between the trimmed V and J ends, which lost 1 base and 5 bases, there was a span of 13 bases.

Many counts were recorded for this clonotype. The rearrangement links TRBV5-5 to TRBJ2-2; 9 positions match TRBD2. The CDR3 is 16 amino acids. Germline V gene sequence: CDR1 SGHKS, CDR2 YYEKEE (reference sequence). With V trimmed by 0 bases and J by 4 bases, 4 bases remained unmatched. The CDR3 loop is CASSLDLAGRTGELFF. CDR3 in DNA: TGTGCCAGCAGCTTGGACCTAGCGGGACGCACCGGGGAGCTGTTTTTT.

The chain uses TRBV7-3 and TRBJ2-1; possibly TRBD2 for D (7 bases). With 0 bases removed from V and 0 bases from J, the gap between germline ends came to 12 bases. The CDR3 has 17 amino acids. Germline V gene lookup returns CDR1 SGHTA and CDR2 FQGTGA. The CDR3 reads CASSLTVGGASYNEQFF. DNA for the CDR3: TGTGCCAGCAGCTTAACCGTGGGGGGGGCCTCCTACAATGAGCAGTTCTTC.

The chain recombines TRBV19 with TRBJ1-1; D not resolved. The CDR3 consists of 14 residues. Trimming removed 4 bases from V and 7 bases from J, with 16 bases in between. Germline V gene lookup returns CDR1 LNHDA and CDR2 SQIVND (reference sequence). The CDR3 nucleotides read TGTGCCAGTAGTAAAGTTAGTCTCACCGGTGAAGCTTTCTTT. This translates into CASSKVSLTGEAFF.

The chain is built from TRBV27 and TRBJ2-7, with D perhaps TRBD1 (5 bases). Germline values: CDR1 MNHEY, CDR2 SMNVEV (reference sequence). CDR3 size: 16 residues. Trimming took 5 bases from V and 1 from J, leaving 18 bases between them. The CDR3 DNA reads as TGTGCCAGCAGTCCAGGACACCTAGAAATTTCCTACGAGCAGTACTTC. Protein: CASSPGHLEISYEQYF.

This clonotype was seen at least ten times. The chain combines TRBV18 with TRBJ2-7; D may match TRBD1 or TRBD2 (5 bases each). Trimming shortened V by 6 bases and J by 1 base, and 16 bases separated the two germline ends. The CDR3 extends over 15 amino acids. Germline loops: CDR1 KGHSH, CDR2 LQKENI. CDR3 in DNA: TGTGCCAGCTCCTGGACAAGGACTCCTTCCTACGAGCAGTACTTC. It translates to CASSWTRTPSYEQYF.

This clonotype appeared a few times. The chain uses TRBV7-9 and TRBJ2-5; D assignment may be TRBD1 or TRBD2 (5 bases each). This CDR3 is 14 amino acids long. V was cut by 2 bases and J by 5 bases, with 12 bases left in between. Germline V gives CDR1 SEHNR, CDR2 FQNEAQ (reference sequence). The CDR3 region has the DNA TGTGCCAGCAGCTTATACTCGGGGCGGGAGACCCAGTACTTC. Its translation: CASSLYSGRETQYF. The variable domain in full, with the rest retrieved from reference TRBV7-9 and TRBJ2-5, is DTGVSQNPRHKITKRGQNVTFRCDPISEHNRLYWYRQTLGQGPEFLTYFQNEAQLEKSRLLSDRFSAERPKGSFSTLEIQRTEQGDSAMYLCASSLYSGRETQYFGPGTRLLVL.